This T cell receptor (beta chain) comes out of a study of T cells in Graves' hyperthyroidism and ophthalmopathy. It was RNA transcripts that yielded the amplified TCR beta CDR3 regions. The study used the HTBI primer set for a first-round RT-PCR of the TCR CDR3. TCRdb passed the multiplex PCR reads through MiXCR, listing each CDR3 protein once. The table shows a few hundred thousand distinct CDR3 sequences, with about half occurring only once. CDR3 length equals 13 residues. From germline, CDR1 is SNHLY and CDR2 FYNNEI. Trimming removed 3 bases from V and 4 bases from J, with 9 bases in between. This chain links TRBV2 with TRBJ1-2, with D unclear. The receptor was derived from a woman under 30 with Graves' hyperthyroidism. The sequencing input was peripheral blood or thyroid tissue (not recorded which). The CDR3 DNA reads as TGTGCCAGCAGTGACGGGTTACTCTATGGCTACACCTTC. This sequence encodes CASSDGLLYGYTF.